The clone carrying this T cell receptor beta chain was seen once. Its antigen is not identified. Sequencing of TCR beta, carried out with a high-throughput approach, was applied to CD8+ and CD4+ T cells from the blood. The CDR3 totals 15 residues. Germline lookup yields CDR1 GTSNPN and CDR2 SVGIG (reference sequence). V was pared by 0 bases and J by 2 bases, with 12 bases between. These data come from a study of CD8 T cells in Susac syndrome. General observations from the study: By the study's own acknowledgment, its TCR sequencing and HLA analysis included relatively few individuals.

With random hexamers, 0.5 to 1 ug RNA was reverse transcribed. The CDR3 of TCR beta was amplified by immunoSEQ multiplex PCR across 54 Vbeta and 13 Jbeta. One entry per CDR3 protein, called by TCRdb with MiXCR from the immunoSEQ multiplex PCR reads. The profile shows fewer than 150,000 distinct CDR3 sequences, approximately 90% of them singletons. The origin of this receptor is a human donor with multiple sclerosis. Sequencing used CD8+ T cells from PBMCs. The J gene is TRBJ2-3, the V gene TRBV30; D uncertain. As DNA, the CDR3 is TGTGCCTGGAGTGTACTCACTACCACCACAGATACGCAGTATTTT. Translated, it gives CAWSVLTTTTDTQYF.